A selection of T cell receptor beta chains follows, all from one sample in a study of cytomegalovirus exposure and HLA in healthy donors. Clones were read by immunoSEQ multiplex PCR, and TCRdb kept only the in-frame ones, dropping some. The sample records approximately 190,000 clones, roughly 80% being singletons. Sequenced: PBMCs. Every receptor here comes from a middle-aged man in good health and CMV-seropositive. Both conserved end residues are part of each CDR3. The D gene is left open where the match is weak. Size is omitted from some rows. Given values are once, few, many or a class for expanded clones.

v_gene: TRBV14; abundance: -; d_gene: TRBD1; j_gene: TRBJ2-1; CDR3nt: TGTGCCAGCAGCCATGGGACAGCGTACAATGAGCAGTTCTTC; CDR3aa: CASSHGTAYNEQFF
v_gene: TRBV4-1; abundance: -; d_gene: TRBD1; j_gene: TRBJ2-6; CDR3nt: TGCGCCAGCAGCCACGAACGTCCGGGACAGATCTCTGGGGCCAACGTCCTGACTTTC; CDR3aa: CASSHERPGQISGANVLTF
v_gene: TRBV9; abundance: -; d_gene: -; j_gene: TRBJ2-7; CDR3nt: TGTGCCAGCAGCACCCACGCCGGGACATCCTACGAGCAGTACTTC; CDR3aa: CASSTHAGTSYEQYF
v_gene: TRBV7-9; abundance: -; d_gene: -; j_gene: TRBJ2-7; CDR3nt: TGTGCCAGCAGCACAGACAGCTACGAGCAGTACTTC; CDR3aa: CASSTDSYEQYF
v_gene: TRBV9; abundance: -; d_gene: -; j_gene: TRBJ1-4; CDR3nt: TGTGCCAGCAGCTCAGCGGGAGGGGCTAATGAAAAACTGTTTTTT; CDR3aa: CASSSAGGANEKLFF
v_gene: TRBV7-2; abundance: -; d_gene: -; j_gene: TRBJ1-1; CDR3nt: TGTGCCAGCAGCAGTCTGTGGTCCGGGAACCCGATTATGAACACTGAAGCTTTCTTT; CDR3aa: CASSSLWSGNPIMNTEAFF
v_gene: TRBV5-1; abundance: -; d_gene: TRBD2; j_gene: TRBJ2-3; CDR3nt: TGCGCCAGCAGTCCGACTAGCGGTAGCACAGATACGCAGTATTTT; CDR3aa: CASSPTSGSTDTQYF
v_gene: TRBV5-5; abundance: -; d_gene: -; j_gene: TRBJ2-2; CDR3nt: TGCGCCAGCAGCCACGGCCGAACAGGAGACCTTAACACCGGGGAGCTGTTTTTT; CDR3aa: CASSHGRTGDLNTGELFF
v_gene: TRBV28; abundance: -; d_gene: -; j_gene: TRBJ1-2; CDR3nt: TGTGCCAGCAGTGGGTTGGACAGAGTCTATGGCTACACCTTC; CDR3aa: CASSGLDRVYGYTF
v_gene: TRBV6-5; abundance: -; d_gene: TRBD1; j_gene: TRBJ1-2; CDR3nt: TGTGCCAGCAGGTTAGGACAGGGGGCGAGCTATGGCTACACCTTC; CDR3aa: CASRLGQGASYGYTF
v_gene: TRBV10-3; abundance: -; d_gene: -; j_gene: TRBJ1-2; CDR3nt: TGTGCCACCTACCAGGACAGCTATGGCTACACCTTC; CDR3aa: CATYQDSYGYTF
v_gene: TRBV27; abundance: once; d_gene: -; j_gene: TRBJ2-5; CDR3nt: TGTGCCAGCAGTTCCCCCCACAGACAAGAGACCCAGTACTTC; CDR3aa: CASSSPHRQETQYF
v_gene: TRBV11-2; abundance: -; d_gene: -; j_gene: TRBJ1-1; CDR3nt: TGTGCCAGCAGCTACCCCGGGGGGGGGCCGGACACTGAAGCTTTCTTT; CDR3aa: CASSYPGGGPDTEAFF
v_gene: TRBV30; abundance: -; d_gene: TRBD1; j_gene: TRBJ1-2; CDR3nt: TGTGCCTGGAGCGGGGCCGGGACAGGGGGCGGCTACACCTTC; CDR3aa: CAWSGAGTGGGYTF
v_gene: TRBV28; abundance: few; d_gene: -; j_gene: TRBJ2-7; CDR3nt: TGTGCCAGCAGTTTAGTCGCAGGGTATAGCAGCGAGCAGTACTTC; CDR3aa: CASSLVAGYSSEQYF
v_gene: TRBV4-3; abundance: -; d_gene: TRBD2; j_gene: TRBJ2-1; CDR3nt: TGCGCCAGCAGCCGAGCACTCACCGGGACTAGCCAGAATGAGCAGTTCTTC; CDR3aa: CASSRALTGTSQNEQFF
v_gene: TRBV6-1; abundance: -; d_gene: -; j_gene: TRBJ1-5; CDR3nt: TGTGCCAGCAGTGAAGGGCAGGGATATCAGCCCCAGCATTTT; CDR3aa: CASSEGQGYQPQHF
v_gene: TRBV9; abundance: few; d_gene: TRBD2; j_gene: TRBJ2-1; CDR3nt: TGTGCCAGCAGCGAGAGGCGAGGACTAGCGGGGGGAAGCTCCTACAATGAGCAGTTCTTC; CDR3aa: CASSERRGLAGGSSYNEQFF
v_gene: TRBV10-3; abundance: -; d_gene: -; j_gene: TRBJ1-6; CDR3nt: TGTGCCATCAGTGATAGTCAGTTGAGGTCAAGGCTCCATTCACCCCTCCACTTT; CDR3aa: CAISDSQLRSRLHSPLHF
v_gene: TRBV28; abundance: -; d_gene: -; j_gene: TRBJ2-7; CDR3nt: TGTGCCAGCACCTCGGGAGTGGGGGTTGACGAGCAGTACTTC; CDR3aa: CASTSGVGVDEQYF
v_gene: TRBV2; abundance: -; d_gene: -; j_gene: TRBJ2-2; CDR3nt: TGTGCCAGCAGGGAACAGGGAATAAACACCGGGGAGCTGTTTTTT; CDR3aa: CASREQGINTGELFF
v_gene: TRBV19; abundance: -; d_gene: TRBD1; j_gene: TRBJ2-7; CDR3nt: TGTGCCAGTACCCTAGGACAGGGGAGCTCCTACGAGCAGTACTTC; CDR3aa: CASTLGQGSSYEQYF
v_gene: TRBV4-1; abundance: -; d_gene: -; j_gene: TRBJ1-3; CDR3nt: TGCGCCAGCAGCCAAGAACATGGAAACACCATATATTTT; CDR3aa: CASSQEHGNTIYF
v_gene: TRBV4-1; abundance: -; d_gene: -; j_gene: TRBJ1-2; CDR3nt: TGCGCCAGCAGCCAAGAAGGGGGGGCGGCTAACTATGGCTACACCTTC; CDR3aa: CASSQEGGAANYGYTF
v_gene: TRBV30; abundance: -; d_gene: -; j_gene: TRBJ1-5; CDR3nt: TGTGCCTGGAAGACAGACAATAGCAATCAGCCCCAGCATTTT; CDR3aa: CAWKTDNSNQPQHF
v_gene: TRBV7-3; abundance: -; d_gene: -; j_gene: TRBJ2-7; CDR3nt: TGTGCCAGCAGCCCAGGGATGTTAGGACCTAACGAGCAGTACTTC; CDR3aa: CASSPGMLGPNEQYF
v_gene: TRBV18; abundance: once; d_gene: -; j_gene: TRBJ2-5; CDR3nt: TGTGCCAGCTCAAGTCGCGGGGAGACCCAGTACTTC; CDR3aa: CASSSRGETQYF
v_gene: TRBV10-2; abundance: -; d_gene: -; j_gene: TRBJ1-5; CDR3nt: TGCGCCAGCAGTCTCGACCCGGGGGGACAGCCCCAGCATTTT; CDR3aa: CASSLDPGGQPQHF
v_gene: TRBV18; abundance: -; d_gene: TRBD2; j_gene: TRBJ2-2; CDR3nt: TGTGCCAGCTCACGGACTAGCGCGAACACCGGGGAGCTGTTTTTT; CDR3aa: CASSRTSANTGELFF
v_gene: TRBV23-1; abundance: -; d_gene: -; j_gene: TRBJ1-4; CDR3nt: TGCGCCAGCAGTCGGCAGGGCGAAAAACTGTTTTTT; CDR3aa: CASSRQGEKLFF
v_gene: TRBV19; abundance: -; d_gene: -; j_gene: TRBJ2-3; CDR3nt: TGTGCCAGTAGCTCCCGCGCAGATACGCAGTATTTT; CDR3aa: CASSSRADTQYF
v_gene: TRBV10-3; abundance: few; d_gene: TRBD1; j_gene: TRBJ2-7; CDR3nt: TGTGCCATCGCCGCTCCGGACAGGGGGATGTACGAGCAGTACTTC; CDR3aa: CAIAAPDRGMYEQYF
v_gene: TRBV6-5; abundance: -; d_gene: -; j_gene: TRBJ2-1; CDR3nt: TGTGCCAGCAGTTACGGAACAGGGTACAATGAGCAGTTCTTC; CDR3aa: CASSYGTGYNEQFF
v_gene: TRBV5-1; abundance: -; d_gene: -; j_gene: TRBJ1-1; CDR3nt: TGCGCCAGCAGCTTGGTACGGCAGGGTGCGAACACTGAAGCTTTCTTT; CDR3aa: CASSLVRQGANTEAFF
v_gene: TRBV9; abundance: few; d_gene: TRBD1; j_gene: TRBJ2-7; CDR3nt: TGTGCCAGCAGCTTAGGGGGCGCTTCCTACGAGCAGTACTTC; CDR3aa: CASSLGGASYEQYF
v_gene: TRBV5-1; abundance: -; d_gene: -; j_gene: TRBJ2-5; CDR3nt: TGCGCCAGCAGCTTGTTTTCCCAACAAGAGACCCAGTACTTC; CDR3aa: CASSLFSQQETQYF
v_gene: TRBV5-1; abundance: -; d_gene: -; j_gene: TRBJ1-4; CDR3nt: TGCGCCAGCAGCTTGATCGGAAACAGGGATCGCCCTTCTGAAAAACTGTTTTTT; CDR3aa: CASSLIGNRDRPSEKLFF
v_gene: TRBV29-1; abundance: -; d_gene: TRBD1; j_gene: TRBJ2-7; CDR3nt: TGCAGCGCCATGACAGGGGGAAGCTCCTACGAGCAGTACTTC; CDR3aa: CSAMTGGSSYEQYF
v_gene: TRBV6-6; abundance: -; d_gene: -; j_gene: TRBJ2-2; CDR3nt: TGTGCCAGCAGTTACCGGGGCGGGGAGCTGTTTTTT; CDR3aa: CASSYRGGELFF
v_gene: TRBV21-1; abundance: -; d_gene: -; j_gene: TRBJ1-1; CDR3nt: TGTGCCAGCAGCAAAGACGAGGCGAACACTGAAGCTTTCTTT; CDR3aa: CASSKDEANTEAFF
v_gene: TRBV7-7; abundance: -; d_gene: TRBD1; j_gene: TRBJ2-2; CDR3nt: TGTGCTAGCAGCTTAGCCGTGACAGGGGGCGGCGGGGAGCTGTTTTTT; CDR3aa: CASSLAVTGGGGELFF
v_gene: TRBV9; abundance: -; d_gene: -; j_gene: TRBJ2-3; CDR3nt: TGTGCCAGCAGCGTAGGGCGGGGTAGCACAGATACGCAGTATTTT; CDR3aa: CASSVGRGSTDTQYF
v_gene: TRBV27; abundance: -; d_gene: -; j_gene: TRBJ2-7; CDR3nt: TGTGCCAGCAGCCCTTCGACAGGATCCTTCTACGAGCAGTACTTC; CDR3aa: CASSPSTGSFYEQYF
v_gene: TRBV7-8; abundance: -; d_gene: -; j_gene: TRBJ2-3; CDR3nt: TGTGCCAGCAGCTTATCTCGGGAGGGGGCAACAGATACGCAGTATTTT; CDR3aa: CASSLSREGATDTQYF
v_gene: TRBV7-2; abundance: -; d_gene: TRBD2; j_gene: TRBJ2-1; CDR3nt: TGTGCCAGCAGCTTAGGACGGGGGGGCATAAATGAGCAGTTCTTC; CDR3aa: CASSLGRGGINEQFF
v_gene: TRBV25-1; abundance: -; d_gene: -; j_gene: TRBJ2-3; CDR3nt: TGTGCCAGCAGTGAAGGGGGCCCCACAGATACGCAGTATTTT; CDR3aa: CASSEGGPTDTQYF
v_gene: TRBV7-2; abundance: -; d_gene: -; j_gene: TRBJ1-5; CDR3nt: TGTGCCAGCAGCTCAACAGGATCTGGCAATCAGCCCCAGCATTTT; CDR3aa: CASSSTGSGNQPQHF
v_gene: TRBV6-5; abundance: once; d_gene: TRBD2; j_gene: TRBJ2-1; CDR3nt: TGTGCCAGCAGTTACCGGGGACTATTCAATGAGCAGTTCTTC; CDR3aa: CASSYRGLFNEQFF
v_gene: TRBV9; abundance: -; d_gene: TRBD2; j_gene: TRBJ2-2; CDR3nt: TGTGCCAGCAGCGTATTAGCTAGCGGGGGGGCGAACACCGGGGAGCTGTTTTTT; CDR3aa: CASSVLASGGANTGELFF
v_gene: TRBV27; abundance: -; d_gene: -; j_gene: TRBJ2-7; CDR3nt: TGTGCCAGCAGTGATTCGGGGATCTACGAGCAGTACTTC; CDR3aa: CASSDSGIYEQYF
v_gene: TRBV6-5; abundance: -; d_gene: TRBD1; j_gene: TRBJ1-5; CDR3nt: TGTGCCAGCAGTTACGGCCAGGGGGATCAGCCCCAGCATTTT; CDR3aa: CASSYGQGDQPQHF
v_gene: TRBV7-9; abundance: -; d_gene: TRBD1; j_gene: TRBJ2-7; CDR3nt: TGTGCCAGCAGCTCGTCCCGGGACAGGCGTGGTACCTACGAGCAGTACTTC; CDR3aa: CASSSSRDRRGTYEQYF
v_gene: TRBV6-4; abundance: -; d_gene: TRBD1; j_gene: TRBJ2-2; CDR3nt: TGTGCCAGCAGTATGGACAGGGCGAACACCGGGGAGCTGTTTTTT; CDR3aa: CASSMDRANTGELFF
v_gene: TRBV11-1; abundance: -; d_gene: -; j_gene: TRBJ2-7; CDR3nt: TGTGCCAGCAGCTACGGCCCAGGGGACTACGAGCAGTACTTC; CDR3aa: CASSYGPGDYEQYF
v_gene: TRBV5-1; abundance: once; d_gene: -; j_gene: TRBJ1-1; CDR3nt: TGCGCCAGCAGCTTAGGGGGTAGGGCTGAAGCTTTCTTT; CDR3aa: CASSLGGRAEAFF